The T cell receptor beta chain described here comes from a study of blood T cell repertoires in COVID-19. Clones were sequenced by immunoSEQ multiplex PCR, and TCRdb holds only the in-frame ones, with some missing. The data contain about 330,000 clones, 92% of them seen just once; the ten biggest clones take up approximately 17%. V was clipped by 2 bases and J by 5 bases, with 11 bases between them. The germline CDR1 and CDR2 sequences are SGDLS and YYNGEE. The CDR3 sequence is 14 residues long. Individuals aged roughly 18 to 100 years were recruited from around 22 US areas. Cohorts were based on clinical histories the participants reported.

This clonotype was obtained from a woman in her twenties or thirties who had recovered from COVID-19. This rearrangement joins TRBV9 to TRBJ2-1; D is possibly TRBD1 (6 bases). Sample: PBMCs or T cells enriched from blood (not recorded which). CDR3 DNA sequence: TGTGCCAGCAGCGTCATGGACAGCAACAATGAGCAGTTCTTC. Protein sequence: CASSVMDSNNEQFF.